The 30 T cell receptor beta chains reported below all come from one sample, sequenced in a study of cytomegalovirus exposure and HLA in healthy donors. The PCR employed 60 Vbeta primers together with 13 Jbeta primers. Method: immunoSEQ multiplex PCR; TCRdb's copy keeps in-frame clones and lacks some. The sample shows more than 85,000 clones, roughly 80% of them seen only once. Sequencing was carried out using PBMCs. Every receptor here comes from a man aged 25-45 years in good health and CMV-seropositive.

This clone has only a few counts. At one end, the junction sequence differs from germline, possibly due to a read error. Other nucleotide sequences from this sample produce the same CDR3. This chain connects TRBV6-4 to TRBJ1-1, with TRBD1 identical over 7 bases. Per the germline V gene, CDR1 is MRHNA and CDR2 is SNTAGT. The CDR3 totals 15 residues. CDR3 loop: CASSLGNRDSTEAFF. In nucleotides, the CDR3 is TGTGCCAGCTCATTGGGGAACCGGGACAGCACTGAGGCTTTCTTT.

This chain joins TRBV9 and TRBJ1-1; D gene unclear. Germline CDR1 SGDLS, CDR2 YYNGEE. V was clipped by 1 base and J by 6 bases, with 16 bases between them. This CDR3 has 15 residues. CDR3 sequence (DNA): TGTGCCAGCAGCGTAAGGGATAAGTGGCGGGCTGAAGCTTTCTTT. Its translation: CASSVRDKWRAEAFF.

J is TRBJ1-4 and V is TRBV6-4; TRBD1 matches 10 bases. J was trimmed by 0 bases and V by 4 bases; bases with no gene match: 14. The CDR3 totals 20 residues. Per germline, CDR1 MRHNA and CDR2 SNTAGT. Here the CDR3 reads CASSAMKGTGVPATNEKLFF. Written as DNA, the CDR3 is TGTGCCAGCAGTGCCATGAAGGGGACAGGGGTCCCTGCAACTAATGAAAAACTGTTTTTT.

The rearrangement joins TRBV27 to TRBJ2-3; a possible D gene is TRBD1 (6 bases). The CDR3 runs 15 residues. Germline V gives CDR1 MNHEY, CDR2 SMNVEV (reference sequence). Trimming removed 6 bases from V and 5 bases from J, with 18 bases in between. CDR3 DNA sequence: TGTGCCAGCAGGCGTCCAGGGGTCGGTGTAGATACGCAGTATTTT. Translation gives CASRRPGVGVDTQYF.

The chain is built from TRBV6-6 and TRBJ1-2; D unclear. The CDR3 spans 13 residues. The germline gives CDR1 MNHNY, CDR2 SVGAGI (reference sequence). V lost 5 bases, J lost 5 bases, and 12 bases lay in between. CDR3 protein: CASSLDTHYGYTF. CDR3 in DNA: TGTGCCAGCAGTCTCGACACCCATTATGGCTACACCTTC.

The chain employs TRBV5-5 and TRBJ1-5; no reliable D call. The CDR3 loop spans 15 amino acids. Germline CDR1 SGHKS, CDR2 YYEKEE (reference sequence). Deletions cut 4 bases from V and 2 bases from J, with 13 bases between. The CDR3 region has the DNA TGTGCCAGCAGCGCGGGGTGGTTGGGCAATCAGCCCCAGCATTTT. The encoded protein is CASSAGWLGNQPQHF.

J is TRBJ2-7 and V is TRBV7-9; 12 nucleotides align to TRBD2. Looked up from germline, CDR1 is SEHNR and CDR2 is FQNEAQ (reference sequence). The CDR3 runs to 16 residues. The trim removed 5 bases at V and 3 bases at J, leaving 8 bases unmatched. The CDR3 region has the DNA TGTGCCAGCAGCCCCAAGACTAGCGGGGGTTTCTACGAGCAGTACTTC. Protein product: CASSPKTSGGFYEQYF. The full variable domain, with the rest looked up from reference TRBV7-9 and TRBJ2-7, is DTGVSQNPRHKITKRGQNVTFRCDPISEHNRLYWYRQTLGQGPEFLTYFQNEAQLEKSRLLSDRFSAERPKGSFSTLEIQRTEQGDSAMYLCASSPKTSGGFYEQYFGPGTRLTVT.

The CDR3: CASSSLFYVRDRGRGDTQYF. In nucleotides, the CDR3 is TGTGCCAGCAGCTCCCTTTTTTACGTCCGGGACAGGGGGCGGGGAGATACGCAGTATTTT. The J gene is TRBJ2-3, the V gene TRBV5-8, with TRBD1 identical over 12 bases. Per the germline V gene, CDR1 is SGHTS and CDR2 is YDEGEE. There are 20 residues in the CDR3. Germline trimming cut 3 bases from V and 5 bases from J; bases unmatched to any gene: 19.

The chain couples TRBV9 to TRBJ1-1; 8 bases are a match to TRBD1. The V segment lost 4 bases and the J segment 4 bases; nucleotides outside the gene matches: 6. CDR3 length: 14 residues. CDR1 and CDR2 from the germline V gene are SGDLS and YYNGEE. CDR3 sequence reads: CASSRGQGRTEAFF. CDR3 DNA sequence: TGTGCCAGCAGCCGAGGACAGGGACGCACTGAAGCTTTCTTT. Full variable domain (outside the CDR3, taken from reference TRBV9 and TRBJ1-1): DSGVTQTPKHLITATGQRVTLRCSPRSGDLSVYWYQQSLDQGLQFLIQYYNGEERAKGNILERFSAQQFPDLHSELNLSSLELGDSALYFCASSRGQGRTEAFFGQGTRLTVV.

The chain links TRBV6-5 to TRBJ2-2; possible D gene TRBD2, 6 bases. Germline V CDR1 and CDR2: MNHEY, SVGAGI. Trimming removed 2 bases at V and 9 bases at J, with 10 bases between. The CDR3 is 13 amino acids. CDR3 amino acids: CASSYEGGRELFF. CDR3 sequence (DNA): TGTGCCAGCAGTTACGAGGGAGGCAGGGAGCTGTTTTTT.

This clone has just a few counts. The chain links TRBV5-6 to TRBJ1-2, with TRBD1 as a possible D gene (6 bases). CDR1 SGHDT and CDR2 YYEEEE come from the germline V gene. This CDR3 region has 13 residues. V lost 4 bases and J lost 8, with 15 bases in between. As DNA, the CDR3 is TGTGCCAGCAGCGGGGGGGCTTGGCCGGGCTACACCTTC. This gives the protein CASSGGAWPGYTF.

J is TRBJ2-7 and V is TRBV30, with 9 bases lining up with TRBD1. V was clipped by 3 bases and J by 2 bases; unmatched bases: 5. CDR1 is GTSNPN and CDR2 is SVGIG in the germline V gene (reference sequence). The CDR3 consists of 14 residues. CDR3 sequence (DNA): TGTGCCTGGAGCCTCGGGACAGGGACCTACGAGCAGTACTTC. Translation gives CAWSLGTGTYEQYF. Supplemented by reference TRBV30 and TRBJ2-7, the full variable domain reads SQTIHQWPATLVQPVGSPLSLECTVEGTSNPNLYWYRQAAGRGLQLLFYSVGIGQISSEVPQNLSASRPQDRQFILSSKKLLLSDSGFYLCAWSLGTGTYEQYFGPGTRLTVT.

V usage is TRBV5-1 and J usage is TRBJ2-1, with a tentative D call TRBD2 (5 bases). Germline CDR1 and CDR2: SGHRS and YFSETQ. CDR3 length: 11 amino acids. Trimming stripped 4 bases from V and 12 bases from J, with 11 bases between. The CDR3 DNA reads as TGCGCCAGCAGCCGGGGTTTAGGGCAGTTCTTC. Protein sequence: CASSRGLGQFF. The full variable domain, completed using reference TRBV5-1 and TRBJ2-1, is KAGVTQTPRYLIKTRGQQVTLSCSPISGHRSVSWYQQTPGQGLQFLFEYFSETQRNKGNFPGRFSGRQFSNSRSEMNVSTLELGDSALYLCASSRGLGQFFGPGTRLTVL.

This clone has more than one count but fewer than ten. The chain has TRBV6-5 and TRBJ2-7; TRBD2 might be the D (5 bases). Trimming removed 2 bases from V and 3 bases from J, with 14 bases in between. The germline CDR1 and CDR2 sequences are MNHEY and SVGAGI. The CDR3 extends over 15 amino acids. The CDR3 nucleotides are TGTGCCAGCAGTTACAACGGGGAACGGGTCTACGAGCAGTACTTC. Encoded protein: CASSYNGERVYEQYF.

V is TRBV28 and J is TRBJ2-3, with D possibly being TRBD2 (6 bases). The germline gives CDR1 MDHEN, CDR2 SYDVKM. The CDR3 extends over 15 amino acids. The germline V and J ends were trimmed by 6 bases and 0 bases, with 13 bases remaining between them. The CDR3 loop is CASSRSSVSTDTQYF. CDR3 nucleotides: TGTGCCAGCAGCCGTTCTAGCGTTAGCACAGATACGCAGTATTTT.

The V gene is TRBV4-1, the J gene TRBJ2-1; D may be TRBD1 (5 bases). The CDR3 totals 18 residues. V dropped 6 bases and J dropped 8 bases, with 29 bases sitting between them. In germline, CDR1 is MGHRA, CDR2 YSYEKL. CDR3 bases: TGCGCCAGCAGATACTCCCCATTGGCCATGGGCCAGGGCCATGAGCAGTTCTTC. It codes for CASRYSPLAMGQGHEQFF.

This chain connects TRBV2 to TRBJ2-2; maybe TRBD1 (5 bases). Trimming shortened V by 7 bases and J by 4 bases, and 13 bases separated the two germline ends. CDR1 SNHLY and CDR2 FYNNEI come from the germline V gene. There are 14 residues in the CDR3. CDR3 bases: TGTGCCAGCATCCAGGGTTCGGGCACCGGGGAGCTGTTTTTT. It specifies CASIQGSGTGELFF.

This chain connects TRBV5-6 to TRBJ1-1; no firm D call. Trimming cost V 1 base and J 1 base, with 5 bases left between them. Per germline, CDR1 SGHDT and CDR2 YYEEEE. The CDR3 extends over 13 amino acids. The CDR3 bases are TGTGCCAGCAGCTTGCGGGGGAACACTGAAGCTTTCTTT. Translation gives CASSLRGNTEAFF. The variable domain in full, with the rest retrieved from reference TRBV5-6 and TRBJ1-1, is DAGVTQSPTHLIKTRGQQVTLRCSPKSGHDTVSWYQQALGQGPQFIFQYYEEEERQRGNFPDRFSGHQFPNYSSELNVNALLLGDSALYLCASSLRGNTEAFFGQGTRLTVV.

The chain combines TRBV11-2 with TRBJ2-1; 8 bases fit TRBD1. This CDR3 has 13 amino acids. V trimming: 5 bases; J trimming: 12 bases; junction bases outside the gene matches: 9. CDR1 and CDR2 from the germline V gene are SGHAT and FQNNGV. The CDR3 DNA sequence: TGTGCCAGCAGCCAGGGACAGGAGGAACGGCAGTTCTTC. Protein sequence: CASSQGQEERQFF.

DNA of the CDR3: TGTGCCAGCAGCCTTCCGATGGGGGCGGCGGATACGCAGTATTTT. Translated: CASSLPMGAADTQYF. This sequence joins TRBV5-4 and TRBJ2-3; a possible D gene is TRBD1 (6 bases). The CDR3 runs 15 residues. V was cut by 4 bases and J by 6 bases, with 18 bases left in between. Germline V gene sequence: CDR1 SGHNT, CDR2 YYREEE (reference sequence).

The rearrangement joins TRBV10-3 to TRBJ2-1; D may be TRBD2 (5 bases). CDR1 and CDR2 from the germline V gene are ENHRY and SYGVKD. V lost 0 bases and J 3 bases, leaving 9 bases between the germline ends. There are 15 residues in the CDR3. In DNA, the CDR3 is TGTGCCATCAGTGAGTCGGCAGGACTCTACAATGAGCAGTTCTTC. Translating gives CAISESAGLYNEQFF.

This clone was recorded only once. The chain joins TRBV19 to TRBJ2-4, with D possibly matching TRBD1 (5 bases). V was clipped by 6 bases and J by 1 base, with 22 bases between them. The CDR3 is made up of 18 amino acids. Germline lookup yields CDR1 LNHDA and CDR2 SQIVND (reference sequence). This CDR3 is CASSAQALSPVAKNIQYF. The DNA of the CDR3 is TGTGCCAGTAGCGCACAGGCCCTTTCCCCCGTTGCCAAAAACATTCAGTACTTC.

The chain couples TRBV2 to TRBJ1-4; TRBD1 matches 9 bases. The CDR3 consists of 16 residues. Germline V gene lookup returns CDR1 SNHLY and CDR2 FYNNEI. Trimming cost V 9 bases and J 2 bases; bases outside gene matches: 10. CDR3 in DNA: TGTGCCAGTGACGGGACAGGGAGAGGGACTAATGAAAAACTGTTTTTT. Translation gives CASDGTGRGTNEKLFF.

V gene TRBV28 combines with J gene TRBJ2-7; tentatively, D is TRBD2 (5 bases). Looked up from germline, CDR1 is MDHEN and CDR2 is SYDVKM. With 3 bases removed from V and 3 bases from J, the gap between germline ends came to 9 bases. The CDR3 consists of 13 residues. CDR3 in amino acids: CASSLKRDYEQYF. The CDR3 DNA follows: TGTGCCAGCAGTTTGAAGAGGGACTACGAGCAGTACTTC.

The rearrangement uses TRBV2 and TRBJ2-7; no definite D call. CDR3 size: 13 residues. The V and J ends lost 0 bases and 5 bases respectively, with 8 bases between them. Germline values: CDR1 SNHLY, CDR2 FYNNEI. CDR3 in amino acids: CASSEAPSDEQYF. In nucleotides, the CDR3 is TGTGCCAGCAGTGAAGCACCCTCAGACGAGCAGTACTTC. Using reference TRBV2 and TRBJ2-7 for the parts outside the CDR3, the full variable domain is EPEVTQTPSHQVTQMGQEVILRCVPISNHLYFYWYRQILGQKVEFLVSFYNNEISEKSEIFDDQFSVERPDGSNFTLKIRSTKLEDSAMYFCASSEAPSDEQYFGPGTRLTVT.

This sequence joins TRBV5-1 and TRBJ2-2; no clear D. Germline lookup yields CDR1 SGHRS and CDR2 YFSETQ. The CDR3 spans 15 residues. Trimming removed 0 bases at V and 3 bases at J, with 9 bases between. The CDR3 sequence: CASSLGVADTGELFF. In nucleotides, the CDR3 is TGCGCCAGCAGCTTGGGGGTAGCCGACACCGGGGAGCTGTTTTTT.

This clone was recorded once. The DNA for the CDR3 is TGCAGTGCTACTCCTTACAATGAGCAGTTCTTC. It codes for CSATPYNEQFF. The rearrangement links TRBV20-1 to TRBJ2-1, with D hard to call. The CDR3 is made up of 11 amino acids. Germline V gene lookup returns CDR1 DFQATT and CDR2 SNEGSKA (reference sequence). Trimming pared 4 bases from V and 4 bases from J, leaving 5 bases between.

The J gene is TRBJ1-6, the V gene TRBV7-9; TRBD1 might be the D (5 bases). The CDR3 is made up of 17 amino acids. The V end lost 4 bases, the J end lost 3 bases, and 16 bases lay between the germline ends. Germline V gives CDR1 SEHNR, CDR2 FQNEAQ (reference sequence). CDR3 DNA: TGTGCCAGCAGCTCGCCTATCACAGGCGGCTATAATTCACCCCTCCACTTT. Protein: CASSSPITGGYNSPLHF.

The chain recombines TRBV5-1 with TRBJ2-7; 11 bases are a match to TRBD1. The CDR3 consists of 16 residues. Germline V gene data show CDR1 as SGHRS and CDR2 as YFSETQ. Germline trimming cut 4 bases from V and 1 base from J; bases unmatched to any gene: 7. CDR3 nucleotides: TGCGCCAGCAGCACCGGACAGGGGGCTTTGTCCTACGAGCAGTACTTC. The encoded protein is CASSTGQGALSYEQYF. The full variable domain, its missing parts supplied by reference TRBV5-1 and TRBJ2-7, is KAGVTQTPRYLIKTRGQQVTLSCSPISGHRSVSWYQQTPGQGLQFLFEYFSETQRNKGNFPGRFSGRQFSNSRSEMNVSTLELGDSALYLCASSTGQGALSYEQYFGPGTRLTVT.

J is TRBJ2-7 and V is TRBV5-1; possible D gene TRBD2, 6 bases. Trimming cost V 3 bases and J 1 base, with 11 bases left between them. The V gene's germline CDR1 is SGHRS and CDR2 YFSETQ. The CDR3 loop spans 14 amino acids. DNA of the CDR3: TGCGCCAGCAGCTCTAGCGATTGGTCCTACGAGCAGTACTTC. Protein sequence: CASSSSDWSYEQYF.